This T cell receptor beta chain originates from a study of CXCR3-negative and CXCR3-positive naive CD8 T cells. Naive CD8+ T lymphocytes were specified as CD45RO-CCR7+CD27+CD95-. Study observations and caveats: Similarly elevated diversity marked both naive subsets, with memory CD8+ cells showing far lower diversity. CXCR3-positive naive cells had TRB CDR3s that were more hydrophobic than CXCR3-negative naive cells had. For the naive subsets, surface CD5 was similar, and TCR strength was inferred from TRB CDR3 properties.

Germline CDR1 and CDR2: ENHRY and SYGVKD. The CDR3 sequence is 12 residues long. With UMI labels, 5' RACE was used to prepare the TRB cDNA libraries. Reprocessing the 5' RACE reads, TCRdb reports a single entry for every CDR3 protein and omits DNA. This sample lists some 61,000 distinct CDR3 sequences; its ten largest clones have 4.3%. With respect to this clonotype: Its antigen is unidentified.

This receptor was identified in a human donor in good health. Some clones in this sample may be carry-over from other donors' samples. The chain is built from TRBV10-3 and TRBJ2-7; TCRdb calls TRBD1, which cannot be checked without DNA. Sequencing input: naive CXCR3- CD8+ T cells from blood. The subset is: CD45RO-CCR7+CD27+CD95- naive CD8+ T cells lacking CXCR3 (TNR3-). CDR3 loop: CAISGRGHEQYF.